This T cell receptor beta chain was sequenced during a study of blood T cell repertoires in COVID-19 (dated by TCRdb to the early 2020s). As for the study more broadly: The collaborator samples originated in the United States, Italy and Spain and spanned the acute and convalescent phases of COVID-19. Nearly every sample came with metadata listing a de-identified subject ID, COVID-19 status, age in years and sex. Samples were obtained from the ongoing ImmuneRACE study (first 160 participants) and from about 1,300 subjects provided by 6 global collaborators. The repertoires were released in a freely available public database meant as a resource for research on the immune response to SARS-CoV-2. Deeply sampled blood TCRbeta repertoires from subjects exposed to, actively infected with, or recovered from COVID-19 were included in the dataset. Where available, HLA class I and class II types were obtained from metadata supplied by the sample provider rather than from assay-based typing. The material from the prospective study consisted of cDNA or gDNA derived from T cells, B-cell-depleted T cells, or PBMCs.

CDR1 SEHNR and CDR2 FQNEAQ were looked up in the germline V gene (reference sequence). The cysteine opens and the phenylalanine closes a CDR3 of 12 amino acids. CDR3 DNA is the only sequence kept; it has 36 bases, read in frame from the first base. V and J are truncated by 5 bases and 3 bases respectively, leaving an intervening sequence of 4 bases. Points on this clone: The target of this receptor is not known. Per-nucleotide qualities are absent, and no much larger clonotype sits a single base away.

TCRbeta CDR3 regions were amplified from genomic DNA by means of the immunoSEQ Assay, a bias-controlled multiplex PCR. The published analysis was carried out like this. The number of nucleated cells in each sample was estimated from the amplification of reference gene primers within the assay. Sequence reads were collapsed and filtered to measure the absolute abundance of every unique TCRbeta CDR3 rearrangement. For each sample, productive Simpson clonality was calculated by taking the square root of Simpson's diversity index across productive rearrangements. TCRdb holds this immuneACCESS table with in-frame rearrangements only. Some clones are missing; in checked studies, unresolved V genes explain under half, and the rest has no known cause. The V and J calls and clone size are taken from that table; D and trimming were inferred from the DNA. Present in this sample are under 200,000 clones, roughly four fifths of which were seen just once. The ten top clones hold less than 2% of the sample.

Whole blood was collected in K2EDTA tubes by collaborating institutions according to the institutions' own protocols. For TCRbeta analysis, collaborator samples were shipped as frozen whole blood, as isolated PBMCs, or as DNA extracted from either sample type. Study-level results and caveats: The quantity of clinical and demographic metadata differed by source and by participant and was supplied without curation.

The chain employs TRBV7-9 and TRBJ2-2; no D segment can be confidently identified. The clonotype originates from a human donor in a cohort sampled during active COVID-19. Material: peripheral blood. DNA sequence: TGTGCCAGCAGCCCGGACACCGGGGAGCTGTTTTTT. Its protein product is CASSPDTGELFF.